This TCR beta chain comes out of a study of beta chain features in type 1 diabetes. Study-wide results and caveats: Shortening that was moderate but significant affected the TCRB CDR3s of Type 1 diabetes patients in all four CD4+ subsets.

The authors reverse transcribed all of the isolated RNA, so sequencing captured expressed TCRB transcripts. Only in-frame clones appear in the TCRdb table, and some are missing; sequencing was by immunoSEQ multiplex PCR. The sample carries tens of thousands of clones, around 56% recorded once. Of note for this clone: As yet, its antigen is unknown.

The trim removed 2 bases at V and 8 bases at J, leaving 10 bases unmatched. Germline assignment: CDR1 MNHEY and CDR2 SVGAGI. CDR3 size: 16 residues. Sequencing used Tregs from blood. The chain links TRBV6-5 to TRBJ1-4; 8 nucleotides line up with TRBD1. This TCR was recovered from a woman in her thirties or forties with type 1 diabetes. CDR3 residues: CASSYLDRGRGEKLFF. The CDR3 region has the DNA TGTGCCAGCAGTTACCTAGACAGGGGTCGCGGGGAAAAACTGTTTTTT.